This T cell receptor (beta chain) was recovered during a study of brain T cells in children with intractable seizures. Profiling relied on immunoSEQ multiplex PCR, and the TCRdb table lists in-frame clones only, not all of them. The top ten clones hold about 6% of a sample with under 45,000 clones, around nine tenths of them seen once. The CDR3 has 15 residues. Germline CDR1 SGHTA, CDR2 FQGNSA. V was clipped by 8 bases and J by 3 bases, with 20 bases between them. This clone is large within its sample. The TCR originated in a girl aged 2 to 9 with tuberous sclerosis and intractable seizures. The starting material was peripheral blood, obtained at surgery. The chain is built from TRBV7-2 and TRBJ2-7; D uncertain. CDR3 residues: CASPRLALYCYEQYV. CDR3 in DNA: TGTGCCAGCCCCCGTTTAGCCCTTTACTGCTACGAGCAGTACGTC.